This T cell receptor (beta chain) emerged from a study of T-cell reconstitution after alpha-beta-depleted transplantation in children. This clonotype was seen at least ten times. For TCRbeta, the library was prepared with unique molecular identifiers. TCRdb reprocessed the PCR reads with MiXCR, giving one entry per CDR3 protein. The sample yields some 590,000 distinct CDR3 sequences, roughly a tenth seen once. Germline-derived CDR1 and CDR2 are DFQATT and SNEGSKA (reference sequence). The V gene lost 1 base and the J gene lost 4 bases, with 10 bases spanning the gap. The CDR3 spans 13 residues. This chain links TRBV20-1 with TRBJ1-1; D remains ambiguous. The TCR sequence derives from a human donor who donated a stem cell graft to a child with acute myeloid leukemia. This specimen consisted of PBMCs from the stem cell graft donor, obtained from the stem cell graft. The CDR3 DNA reads as TGCAGTGCTAGAGGAGTTCGGGGCACTGAAGCTTTCTTT. Encoded protein: CSARGVRGTEAFF.